This T cell receptor (beta chain) was captured by sequencing in a study of PD-1 blockade in mismatch repair-deficient tumors. General study findings and limits: After pembrolizumab, tumor-resident clones rose rapidly, then generally contracted before radiologic responses.

This table comes from immunoSEQ multiplex PCR, and its TCRdb copy is limited to in-frame clones, with some not included. The data contain some 84,000 clones, around 85% of them seen just once; the ten biggest clones take up just over 2.5%. Notes on this clone: Its antigen is unidentified.

Germline V CDR1 and CDR2: SGHRS, YFSETQ. Trimming left V 3 bases short and J 5 bases short, with 6 bases between. The CDR3 is 12 amino acids. This chain joins TRBV5-1 and TRBJ1-5; no firm D call. The clonotype comes from an adult with mismatch repair-deficient cancer. The specimen comprised peripheral blood, sampled 12 weeks after starting pembrolizumab. The CDR3 bases are TGCGCCAGCAGCTCCGGGGATCAGCCCCAGCATTTT. Translating it yields CASSSGDQPQHF. Supplemented by reference TRBV5-1 and TRBJ1-5, the full variable domain reads KAGVTQTPRYLIKTRGQQVTLSCSPISGHRSVSWYQQTPGQGLQFLFEYFSETQRNKGNFPGRFSGRQFSNSRSEMNVSTLELGDSALYLCASSSGDQPQHFGDGTRLSIL.